The 28 T cell receptor beta chains listed next were all sequenced from one sample in a study of blood T cells in healthy people across ages. Combining a sample-barcoded 5' primer with a J-beta primer mix, a second PCR ran for about 6 to 12 cycles. Each CDR3 protein gets one entry after TCRdb re-called the 5' RACE reads with MiXCR. The sample contains some 1.8 million distinct CDR3 sequences, around 40% of which appear only once. Sequencing input: blood. These receptors were collected from a human donor in good health.

The chain couples TRBV6-2 or TRBV6-3 to TRBJ2-4; D assignment may be TRBD1 or TRBD2 (5 bases each). The V and J ends lost 3 bases and 13 bases respectively, with 22 bases between them. The CDR3 consists of 15 residues. Germline values: CDR1 MNHEY, CDR2 SVGEGT. This CDR3 reads CASSYRWGPHNEQYF. The CDR3 DNA sequence: TGTGCCAGCAGTTATAGATGGGGACCCCACAATGAGCAGTACTTC.

The chain uses TRBV7-2 and TRBJ1-4; D is possibly TRBD1 (5 bases). V gave up 0 bases and J gave up 8 bases, with 7 bases separating them. Looked up from germline, CDR1 is SGHTA and CDR2 is FQGNSA. The length of the CDR3 is 13 residues. The CDR3 here is CTSSLAGTEKLFF. The DNA for the CDR3 is TGTACCAGCAGCTTAGCAGGGACCGAAAAACTGTTTTTT.

The chain carries TRBV4-1 and TRBJ1-1; D unclear. Germline CDR1 MGHRA, CDR2 YSYEKL. This CDR3 has 14 residues. The germline V and J ends were trimmed by 2 bases and 1 base, with 8 bases remaining between them. This CDR3 is CASSQPLGNTEAFF. The CDR3, as DNA: TGCGCCAGCAGCCAACCCCTGGGGAACACTGAAGCTTTCTTT.

The rearrangement joins TRBV6-2 or TRBV6-3 to TRBJ2-3; weak D call: TRBD2 (5 bases). The CDR3 loop spans 14 amino acids. Germline CDR1 and CDR2: MNHEY and SVGEGT. Trimming took off 8 bases at V and 2 bases at J, with 14 bases between the two ends. The CDR3 sequence: CASELAGSTDTQYF. In nucleotides, the CDR3 is TGTGCCAGCGAGCTAGCAGGTTCCACAGATACGCAGTATTTT.

V usage is TRBV4-2 and J usage is TRBJ1-2; D perhaps matches TRBD1 (6 bases). V was trimmed by 3 bases and J by 8 bases, leaving 22 bases between them. This CDR3 is built from 16 residues. The germline CDR1 and CDR2 sequences are LGHNA and YNFKEQ. Written as DNA, the CDR3 is TGTGCCAGCAGCCAGAAGCCCGAGACAGGAGTTAAGGGCTACACCTTC. It encodes CASSQKPETGVKGYTF.

CDR3 sequence reads: CSARRDSVYNEQFF. For the CDR3, the DNA is TGCAGTGCTAGACGGGACAGCGTTTACAATGAGCAGTTCTTC. V usage is TRBV20-1 and J usage is TRBJ2-1; the match to TRBD1 covers 7 bases. The CDR3 is 14 amino acids. After removal of 2 bases from V and 4 bases from J, the junction contained 5 bases not matched to a gene. CDR1 DFQATT and CDR2 SNEGSKA come from the germline V gene (reference sequence).

This clonotype has more than one count but fewer than ten. V and J are TRBV7-9 and TRBJ1-1, with 11 bases that match TRBD1. Germline V CDR1 and CDR2: SEHNR, FQNEAQ (reference sequence). J gave up 4 bases and V 4 bases, and 5 bases lay outside the gene matches. The CDR3 covers 15 residues. Here the CDR3 reads CASSYSGTGGTEAFF. The CDR3 bases are TGTGCCAGCAGCTACTCCGGGACAGGGGGCACTGAAGCTTTCTTT.

This clonotype was counted between two and nine times. The chain is built from TRBV12-3 or TRBV12-4 and TRBJ2-7; no clear D. V was pared by 1 base and J by 3 bases, with 10 bases between. The CDR3 length is 14 residues. CDR3 residues: CASSLEGHHYEQYF. The CDR3 coding sequence is TGTGCCAGCAGTTTAGAAGGGCACCACTACGAGCAGTACTTC.

This clonotype was seen a few times. The rearrangement links TRBV7-6 to TRBJ2-1; 8 nucleotides agree with TRBD1. The germline CDR1 and CDR2 sequences are SGHVS and FNYEAQ. This CDR3 is 15 amino acids long. Trimming took 5 bases from V and 4 from J; bases not matched to a gene: 7. The CDR3 coding sequence is TGTGCCAGCAGCCCTCCCAGGGGGCAATACAATGAGCAGTTCTTC. Protein sequence: CASSPPRGQYNEQFF. The entire variable domain, with the rest obtained from reference TRBV7-6 and TRBJ2-1, is as follows: GAGVSQSPRYKVTKRGQDVALRCDPISGHVSLYWYRQALGQGPEFLTYFNYEAQQDKSGLPNDRFSAERPEGSISTLTIQRTEQRDSAMYRCASSPPRGQYNEQFFGPGTRLTVL.

This clonotype was counted between two and nine times. The CDR3 loop is CASSTMFRGGGDEQFF. The CDR3 nucleotides read TGTGCCAGCAGCACAATGTTTAGGGGGGGCGGGGATGAGCAGTTCTTC. This rearrangement joins TRBV7-2 to TRBJ2-1; possibly TRBD2 for D (7 bases). Trimming took 5 bases from V and 8 from J, leaving 22 bases between them. There are 16 residues in the CDR3. The germline gives CDR1 SGHTA, CDR2 FQGNSA.

Turning to this clonotype: The junction differs from germline at one of its ends, possibly a read error. The gene calls are TRBV6-6 and TRBJ1-6; the match to TRBD1 covers 9 bases. This CDR3 is built from 16 residues. Germline lookup yields CDR1 MNHNY and CDR2 SVGAGI (reference sequence). The CDR3: CTSSYAPGQGTSPLHF. The CDR3 DNA reads as TGTACCAGCAGTTACGCACCGGGACAGGGAACTTCACCCCTCCACTTT.

The V call is TRBV12-3 or TRBV12-4, the J call TRBJ2-4; D unresolved. V was clipped by 2 bases and J by 0 bases, with 14 bases between them. The CDR3 length is 17 residues. CDR3 in DNA: TGTGCCAGCAGTTTAAGCCGACTGGACCTAGCCAAAAACATTCAGTACTTC. Amino acids: CASSLSRLDLAKNIQYF.

This clonotype was observed a handful of times. CDR3 coding DNA: TGTGCCAGCAGCCCACTGGGACAGGGGACCTACAATGAGCAGTTCTTC. This gives the protein CASSPLGQGTYNEQFF. This chain connects TRBV7-9 to TRBJ2-1; 10 bases match TRBD1. The J segment lost 2 bases and the V segment lost 5 bases, leaving 6 bases of the junction unmatched. The CDR3 sequence is 16 residues long. Germline assignment: CDR1 SEHNR and CDR2 FQNEAQ (reference sequence). Using reference TRBV7-9 and TRBJ2-1 for the parts outside the CDR3, the full variable domain is DTGVSQNPRHKITKRGQNVTFRCDPISEHNRLYWYRQTLGQGPEFLTYFQNEAQLEKSRLLSDRFSAERPKGSFSTLEIQRTEQGDSAMYLCASSPLGQGTYNEQFFGPGTRLTVL.

The rearrangement links TRBV7-2 to TRBJ1-2, with 7 bases lining up with TRBD1. Trimming cost V 5 bases and J 2 bases; bases outside gene matches: 8. In germline, CDR1 is SGHTA, CDR2 FQGNSA. The CDR3 is made up of 15 amino acids. The CDR3 DNA follows: TGTGCCAGCAGCGCCCAACCGGGACAGAACTATGGCTACACCTTC. Its protein product is CASSAQPGQNYGYTF.

This clonotype was counted a few times. The CDR3 spells CSARAESFDNEQFF. In DNA form, the CDR3 reads TGCAGTGCTAGAGCTGAGTCCTTTGACAATGAGCAGTTCTTC. V gene TRBV20-1 combines with J gene TRBJ2-1; D unresolved. Trimming left V 1 base short and J 5 bases short, with 12 bases between. The CDR3 length is 14 residues. Germline V gene lookup returns CDR1 DFQATT and CDR2 SNEGSKA (reference sequence).

This clonotype was seen at least ten times. At one boundary the junction diverges from the germline segment, which might be a read error. This chain uses TRBV5-1 with TRBJ2-5; 7 nucleotides line up with TRBD1. In germline, CDR1 is SGHRS, CDR2 YFSETQ. The CDR3 length is 14 residues. This CDR3 is CASSFGTDQETQYF. The CDR3 bases are TGTGCCAGCAGTTTTGGGACAGACCAAGAGACCCAGTACTTC.

This clonotype was detected only a few times. V usage is TRBV10-2 and J usage is TRBJ2-5, with 9 nucleotides matching TRBD2. Germline values: CDR1 WSHSY, CDR2 SAAADI. The CDR3 covers 15 residues. Trimming at V came to 5 bases and at J to 1 base, leaving 5 bases not matched to a gene. The CDR3 here is CASSKTSGLQETQYF. In nucleotides, the CDR3 is TGCGCCAGCAGTAAGACTAGCGGACTCCAAGAGACCCAGTACTTC.

The V and J genes are TRBV14 and TRBJ2-3; unclear D gene. With 0 bases removed from V and 7 bases from J, the gap between germline ends came to 8 bases. CDR1 and CDR2 from the germline V gene are SGHDN and FVKESK. The CDR3 contains 13 residues. CDR3 nucleotide sequence: TGTGCCAGCAGCCAAGATTGGGCAAATACGCAGTATTTT. This codes for CASSQDWANTQYF.

This sequence joins TRBV12-3 or TRBV12-4 and TRBJ2-1; either TRBD1 or TRBD2 may fit D (5 bases each). The germline V and J ends were trimmed by 3 bases and 12 bases, with 12 bases remaining between them. This CDR3 comprises 12 residues. CDR3 protein: CASSFGGLRQFF. The CDR3 region has the DNA TGTGCCAGCAGTTTTGGGGGATTGAGGCAGTTCTTC.

This clonotype was recorded many times. V is TRBV6-5 and J is TRBJ1-2, with 11 nucleotides matching TRBD1. Germline V gene sequence: CDR1 MNHEY, CDR2 SVGAGI. Trimming cost V 6 bases and J 7 bases; bases outside gene matches: 1. CDR3 size: 12 residues. The CDR3 is CASSGTGGGYTF. The CDR3 region has the DNA TGTGCCAGCAGCGGGACAGGGGGTGGCTACACCTTC.

Only a few counts were recorded for this clonotype. This chain uses TRBV10-3 with TRBJ1-1; perhaps TRBD1 as D (5 bases). Germline CDR1 and CDR2: ENHRY and SYGVKD. This CDR3 spans 13 amino acids. Trimming stripped 7 bases from V and 7 bases from J, with 16 bases between. The CDR3, as DNA: TGTGCCATCACCCCTTCGGGACGGTTTGAAGCTTTCTTT. It specifies CAITPSGRFEAFF.

This clonotype was found many times. The genes are TRBV4-3 and TRBJ2-6, with D hard to call. This CDR3 region has 15 residues. The germline V gene has CDR1 LGHNA and CDR2 YSLEER. The V and J ends lost 5 bases and 1 base respectively, with 9 bases between them. The DNA of the CDR3 is TGCGCCAGCAGCTGGGCCGGTTCTGGGGCCAACGTCCTGACTTTC. Encoded protein: CASSWAGSGANVLTF.

This clonotype was detected a few times. The chain combines TRBV5-1 with TRBJ2-7, with 9 bases fitting TRBD1. Per the germline V gene, CDR1 is SGHRS and CDR2 is YFSETQ. The CDR3 has 15 residues. J lost 3 bases, V lost 4 bases, and 8 bases had no gene match. DNA for the CDR3: TGCGCCAGCAGCCCGGAGGGACAGGGTATCTACGAGCAGTACTTC. This sequence encodes CASSPEGQGIYEQYF. Full variable domain (outside the CDR3, taken from reference TRBV5-1 and TRBJ2-7): KAGVTQTPRYLIKTRGQQVTLSCSPISGHRSVSWYQQTPGQGLQFLFEYFSETQRNKGNFPGRFSGRQFSNSRSEMNVSTLELGDSALYLCASSPEGQGIYEQYFGPGTRLTVT.

The CDR3 region is CASSLRMESTQYF. Written as DNA, the CDR3 is TGTGCCAGCAGCTTAAGGATGGAAAGTACGCAGTATTTT. The chain links TRBV7-3 to TRBJ2-3; D remains ambiguous. CDR1 and CDR2 (germline): SGHTA, FQGTGA. V was cut by 1 base and J by 8 bases, with 10 bases left in between. This CDR3 has 13 amino acids.

The gene calls are TRBV28 and TRBJ2-7; 8 nucleotides align to TRBD2. Germline V gene lookup returns CDR1 MDHEN and CDR2 SYDVKM. This CDR3 has 17 amino acids. Trimming took 6 bases from V and 3 from J; bases not matched to a gene: 16. CDR3 bases: TGTGCCAGCAGCCTCCGAGGGGGTAGCGGGGTGATCTACGAGCAGTACTTC. This translates into CASSLRGGSGVIYEQYF. Complete variable domain (other parts from reference TRBV28 and TRBJ2-7): DVKVTQSSRYLVKRTGEKVFLECVQDMDHENMFWYRQDPGLGLRLIYFSYDVKMKEKGDIPEGYSVSREKKERFSLILESASTNQTSMYLCASSLRGGSGVIYEQYFGPGTRLTVT.

A word on this clonotype: At one end, the junction sequence differs from germline, possibly due to a read error. The chain combines TRBV3-1 with TRBJ1-1, with 7 bases aligning to TRBD1. Germline V CDR1 and CDR2: LGHDT, YNNKEL (reference sequence). The length of the CDR3 is 14 residues. Here the CDR3 DNA reads TGTGCAAGCAGCCAAGGGGGCTATGGGACTGAAGCTTTCTTT. The encoded protein is CASSQGGYGTEAFF.

This sequence joins TRBV7-8 and TRBJ2-7; 7 bases are a match to TRBD2. V was pared by 5 bases and J by 2 bases, with 6 bases of the junction left unmatched. This CDR3 is built from 14 residues. CDR1 SGHVS and CDR2 FQNEAQ come from the germline V gene. DNA of the CDR3: TGTGCCAGCAGCCATCGGGGGGTGACCTACGAGCAGTACTTC. Its translation: CASSHRGVTYEQYF.

This clonotype has only a few counts. This rearrangement joins TRBV10-3 to TRBJ1-1; D not certain. V lost 8 bases, J lost 1 base, and 11 bases lay in between. CDR3 length: 13 amino acids. Per the germline V gene, CDR1 is ENHRY and CDR2 is SYGVKD. DNA for the CDR3: TGTGCCATCCGACCTTCAGGGAACACTGAAGCTTTCTTT. It translates to CAIRPSGNTEAFF.